This T cell receptor (beta chain) derives from a study of Ad26.COV2.S vaccination and SARS-CoV-2 variants. Study in general: Ad26.COV2.S given intramuscularly, once or twice 56 days apart.

Treatment denoted: roughly 20 received Ad26.COV2.S at low or high dose, single or two shots; 5 received placebo; per-sample allocation not given. Specimens were obtained on day 63 following the first vaccine or placebo injection. Expression of Wuhan-strain SARS-CoV-2 spike came from the Ad26 vector that formed the vaccine. The V and J ends lost 7 bases and 1 base respectively, with 13 bases between them. This CDR3 contains 14 residues. CDR1 and CDR2 (germline): MNHEY, SMNVEV (reference sequence). Study-wide results and limits: Compared with placebo recipients, vaccine recipients had higher spike-specific TCR breadth. Once vaccination had occurred, spike-specific CD8+ and CD4+ T cell responses reportedly showed substantial breadth.

As concerns this clone: No antigen is known for it.

Using immunoSEQ multiplex PCR, the repertoire was profiled, and TCRdb retains in-frame clones only, with some absent. The sample lists more than 350,000 clones, about nine tenths occurring once. This TCR was sampled from a person between 18 and 65 years old who received the Ad26.COV2.S COVID-19 vaccine or a placebo. This material consisted of peripheral blood, taken in a trial of Ad26.COV2.S vaccine versus placebo. This chain uses TRBV27 with TRBJ1-1, with D perhaps matching TRBD1 (5 bases). The CDR3 sequence is CASIPNGGNTEAFF. The DNA of the CDR3 is TGTGCCAGCATTCCGAACGGGGGGAACACTGAAGCTTTCTTT.